This T cell receptor beta chain was obtained from a study of shared clonotypes between healthy human individuals. Each subset's genomic DNA was split evenly across several immunoSEQ plates. As processed by the authors: Quality scores were absent from the junction-only immunoSEQ sequences, so filtering differed. Sequenced by immunoSEQ multiplex PCR; TCRdb stores in-frame clones only, minus some. V and J calls and clone size follow that table, whereas D and trimming were derived from the DNA. The data contain 550,000 to 800,000 clones, 80% to 95% of them singletons. Concerning this clone: Antigen: not known.

Study conclusions and caveats: Larger richness was generally estimated for naive than memory subsets. Few donors restricted represented genetic and exposure-history diversity.

CDR1 is MNHNS and CDR2 is SASEGT in the germline V gene. Trimming removed 4 bases from V and 3 bases from J; junction bases left unmatched: 14. CDR3 length: 18 residues. Sample: memory CD8+ T cells from PBMCs. Noted subset: CD45RO+ cells pooled with CCR7-negative TemRA cells. V usage is TRBV6-1 and J usage is TRBJ2-7, with 11 bases identical to TRBD2. This TCR was sampled from a man younger than 30 in good health. Some clones in this sample may be carry-over from other donors' samples. CDR3: CASSVTGTTSGRGYEQYF. The CDR3 nucleotides are TGTGCCAGCAGTGTCACAGGGACAACTAGCGGGAGAGGCTACGAGCAGTACTTC.